This T cell receptor (beta chain) was sequenced for a study of shared clonotypes between healthy human individuals. Profiling relied on immunoSEQ multiplex PCR, and the TCRdb table lists in-frame clones only, not all of them. The sample lists about a million clones; 60% to 80% were seen once. The sample taken for sequencing was memory CD4+ T cells from PBMCs. Subset here: CD45RA-negative fraction. The origin of this receptor is a man between 18 and 29 years old in good health. Some clones in this sample may be carry-over from other donors' samples.

The CDR3 spells CAWSPGVGTDTQYF. The CDR3 coding sequence is TGTGCCTGGAGCCCAGGGGTGGGCACAGATACGCAGTATTTT. This chain connects TRBV30 to TRBJ2-3, with a tentative D call TRBD1 (6 bases). CDR3 size: 14 residues. Germline V lookup: CDR1 GTSNPN, CDR2 SVGIG (reference sequence). Trimming cost V 3 bases and J 1 base, with 11 bases left between them.